This T cell receptor (beta chain) was captured by sequencing in a study of T-cell reconstitution after alpha-beta-depleted transplantation in children. Study outcomes and limitations: A year had passed since transplant, and T-cell counts and diversity by then came mostly from newly produced T cells. Several hundred expanded graft clones reportedly supplied alpha-beta T cells about two months after transplant. TCRbeta diversity was high at day 60 in some patients (a result of surviving recipient T cells and thymic progenitors).

Researchers prepared the TCRbeta library using unique molecular identifiers, the study reports. TCRdb redid the calling of the PCR reads with MiXCR, one entry per CDR3 protein. The sample holds a few hundred thousand distinct CDR3 sequences, 20% to 30% seen once. Germline CDR1 reads SGHDN; CDR2 reads FVKESK. The CDR3 consists of 13 residues. Trimming cost V 5 bases and J 4 bases, with 9 bases left between them. Notes on this clonotype: The target antigen is unknown.

The receptor comes from a male patient aged 10 to 17 who had a stem cell transplant for acute lymphoblastic leukemia, so the T cells may come from the graft donor. V gene TRBV14 combines with J gene TRBJ1-5, with D possibly being TRBD1 (5 bases). Sample: PBMCs, mostly from graft donor cells, taken 180 days after TCRalphabeta/CD19-depleted stem cell transplant. This CDR3 reads CASSVSGNQPQHF. The CDR3, as DNA: TGTGCCAGCAGCGTATCAGGGAATCAGCCCCAGCATTTT.